This T cell receptor beta chain was captured by sequencing in a study of T cells in Graves' hyperthyroidism and ophthalmopathy. RNA transcripts served as the template for amplifying TCR beta CDR3 regions. The HTBI set primed first-round TCR CDR3 RT-PCR. Each CDR3 protein is one row after TCRdb ran MiXCR on the multiplex PCR reads. The sample yields about 300,000 distinct CDR3 sequences, less than 30% seen once. Together with thyroid ultrasound, orbital computed tomography, serum thyroxine and TRAb, clinical symptoms were used for diagnoses. Using 9.5 to 10 ml of fresh peripheral blood, PBMCs were prepared. The germline gives CDR1 MNHEY, CDR2 SVGAGI. The J segment lost 8 bases and the V segment lost 3 bases, leaving 10 bases of the junction unmatched. This CDR3 is 16 amino acids long.

Material for sequencing was blood. The chain recombines TRBV6-5 with TRBJ2-4, with TRBD2 matching 10 bases. The origin of this receptor is a man in his forties with Graves' hyperthyroidism that later progressed to Graves' ophthalmopathy. CDR3 bases: TGTGCCAGCAGTTATCTACTAGCGGGAAATGGTCACATTCAGTACTTC. As protein: CASSYLLAGNGHIQYF.